The rows below give T cell receptor beta chains drawn from one sample of a study of early T cells in non-severe SARS-CoV-2 infection. From the 5' RACE reads, TCRdb called clonotypes with MiXCR, one entry per CDR3 protein. The table shows roughly 34,000 distinct CDR3 sequences, with approximately 7.1% occurring only once. The input for sequencing was whole blood, taken at baseline. The receptors originated from an adult who was a healthcare worker with PCR-confirmed SARS-CoV-2 infection or an uninfected control (not recorded which). Both conserved end residues are part of each CDR3. Fields, in order: clone size, J gene, D gene, V gene, CDR3 protein, CDR3 DNA. A D gene is named only where the DNA matches it firmly. The size entry is marked missing in some rows and otherwise reads once, few, many or a size class.

few	TRBJ2-5	TRBD2	TRBV6-1	CASSEVLSGLQETQYF	TGTGCCAGCAGTGAAGTCCTATCGGGACTACAAGAGACCCAGTACTTC
many	TRBJ1-5	TRBD1	TRBV28	CASSLNSGTGNQPQHF	TGTGCCAGCAGTTTAAATTCGGGGACAGGCAATCAGCCCCAGCATTTT
many	TRBJ2-5	NA	TRBV7-9	CASSARGVGGFDSETQYF	TGTGCCAGCAGCGCACGCGGGGTTGGGGGCTTTGACTCGGAGACCCAGTACTTC
many	TRBJ2-1	NA	TRBV20-1	CSARDSWSYNEQFF	TGCAGTGCTAGAGATAGTTGGTCCTACAATGAGCAGTTCTTC
many	TRBJ2-4	TRBD2	TRBV19	CASSIGPSGSAAKNIQYF	TGTGCCAGTAGTATCGGTCCTAGCGGGAGTGCGGCCAAAAACATTCAGTACTTC
NA	TRBJ1-1	NA	TRBV12-3/TRBV12-4	CASSLLSRNTEAFF	TGTGCCAGCAGTTTGCTCTCCCGGAACACTGAAGCTTTCTTT
NA	TRBJ1-2	TRBD1	TRBV5-1	CASSLATGYGYTF	TGCGCCAGCAGCTTGGCGACAGGGTATGGCTACACCTTC
few	TRBJ1-1	NA	TRBV5-5	CASSLTVDTEAFF	TGTGCCAGCAGCTTGACGGTCGACACTGAAGCTTTCTTT
many	TRBJ1-4	NA	TRBV4-3	CASSQAAREKLFF	TGCGCCAGCAGCCAAGCAGCGCGAGAAAAACTGTTTTTT
few	TRBJ2-1	TRBD1	TRBV19	CASSISFGTGESSGLYNEQSF	TGTGCCAGTAGTATAAGTTTCGGGACAGGGGAGTCTAGCGGGCTCTACAATGAGCAGTCCTTC
many	TRBJ2-1	TRBD2	TRBV7-2	CASSLSWTSNEQFF	TGTGCCAGCAGCTTATCCTGGACTAGCAATGAGCAGTTCTTC
NA	TRBJ2-3	NA	TRBV7-2	CASSLVIRGDGTDTQYF	TGTGCCAGCAGCTTAGTCATTAGAGGGGACGGCACAGATACGCAGTATTTT
many	TRBJ2-7	TRBD2	TRBV29-1	CSARTSGFYEQYF	TGCAGCGCCAGGACTAGCGGGTTCTACGAGCAGTACTTC
many	TRBJ2-1	NA	TRBV7-2	CASSLSGGWADNEQFF	TGTGCCAGCAGCTTATCTGGAGGGTGGGCGGACAATGAGCAGTTCTTC
few	TRBJ1-4	NA	TRBV20-1	CSARKEPGDEKLFF	TGCAGTGCTAGAAAAGAACCAGGGGATGAAAAACTGTTTTTT
NA	TRBJ2-2	NA	TRBV5-1	CASSLNAVNTGELFF	TGCGCCAGCAGCTTGAATGCGGTGAACACCGGGGAGCTGTTTTTT
medium-sized	TRBJ2-3	NA	TRBV27	CASSFHPLMVDTQYF	TGTGCCAGCAGTTTCCACCCCTTAATGGTAGATACGCAGTATTTT
many	TRBJ2-5	NA	TRBV27	CASSWRLGEGTQETQYF	TGTGCCAGCAGTTGGAGATTGGGTGAGGGGACCCAAGAGACCCAGTACTTC
many	TRBJ2-2	NA	TRBV5-6	CASSLIRRNTGELFF	TGTGCCAGCAGCTTAATTCGCAGGAACACCGGGGAGCTGTTTTTT
many	TRBJ1-1	NA	TRBV10-3	CAISDSLGMNTEAFF	TGTGCCATCAGTGATTCCCTCGGTATGAACACTGAAGCTTTCTTT
few	TRBJ2-7	TRBD2	TRBV7-2	CASSLLAGDAYEQYF	TGTGCCAGCAGTTTACTAGCGGGAGACGCCTACGAGCAGTACTTC
many	TRBJ1-1	NA	TRBV27	CASSFSREGTEAFF	TGTGCCAGCAGTTTCTCCAGGGAAGGCACTGAAGCTTTCTTT
few	TRBJ2-2	TRBD1	TRBV12-3/TRBV12-4	CASSLGQGAGGELFF	TGTGCCAGCAGTTTAGGGCAGGGGGCCGGCGGGGAGCTGTTTTTT
many	TRBJ2-5	TRBD1	TRBV29-1	CSVVRDRGHETQYF	TGCAGCGTTGTCCGGGACAGGGGGCATGAGACCCAGTACTTC
many	TRBJ1-3	NA	TRBV12-3/TRBV12-4	CASSSLNRANTIYF	TGTGCCAGCAGCTCGTTAAACAGGGCAAACACCATATATTTT
NA	TRBJ2-1	TRBD2	TRBV27	CASRGLGEDNEQFF	TGTGCCAGCAGGGGACTAGGGGAGGACAATGAGCAGTTCTTC
many	TRBJ2-7	NA	TRBV29-1	CSAQKGEANEQYF	TGCAGCGCCCAAAAGGGGGAGGCAAACGAGCAGTACTTC
few	TRBJ2-5	NA	TRBV7-6	CASSPAREWETQYF	TGTGCCAGCAGCCCGGCTAGAGAGTGGGAGACCCAGTACTTC
few	TRBJ2-3	TRBD2	TRBV7-2	CASSQLSGRGADTQYF	TGTGCCAGCAGCCAACTTAGCGGGAGGGGAGCAGATACGCAGTATTTT
few	TRBJ2-2	TRBD1	TRBV19	CASTRTGIGELFF	TGTGCCAGTACCCGGACAGGGATCGGGGAGCTGTTTTTT
many	TRBJ2-1	NA	TRBV29-1	CSGRGRLGPYNEQFF	TGCAGTGGCAGGGGGAGACTAGGCCCCTACAATGAGCAGTTCTTC
many	TRBJ2-5	NA	TRBV29-1	CSVDREGQETQYF	TGCAGCGTTGACAGGGAAGGCCAAGAGACCCAGTACTTC
many	TRBJ2-1	NA	TRBV10-3	CAISESSGTRVNEQFF	TGTGCCATCAGTGAGTCGAGTGGGACCAGGGTCAATGAGCAGTTCTTC
few	TRBJ2-1	TRBD1	TRBV4-2	CASSPVGQGGNEQFF	TGTGCCAGCAGCCCCGTCGGACAGGGGGGCAATGAGCAGTTCTTC
medium-sized	TRBJ1-2	TRBD1	TRBV10-3	CAISEDRVDGYTF	TGTGCCATCAGTGAAGACAGGGTGGATGGCTACACCTTC
many	TRBJ2-6	NA	TRBV20-1	CSARTRSGASGGANVLTF	TGCAGTGCTAGAACTCGATCGGGGGCTAGCGGTGGGGCCAACGTCCTGACTTTC
few	TRBJ1-4	NA	TRBV2	CASSQPLAWAEKLFF	TGTGCCAGCAGTCAACCGCTAGCTTGGGCGGAAAAACTGTTTTTT
many	TRBJ2-1	NA	TRBV3-1	CASSHLGSSYNEQFF	TGTGCCAGCAGCCATCTAGGAAGCTCCTACAATGAGCAGTTCTTC
many	TRBJ2-5	TRBD1	TRBV4-3	CASSQDVGTGGKGTQYF	TGCGCCAGCAGCCAAGACGTAGGGACAGGGGGCAAAGGGACCCAGTACTTC
few	TRBJ2-7	NA	TRBV6-2/TRBV6-3	CASSYMGDSYEQYF	TGTGCCAGCAGTTACATGGGGGACTCCTACGAGCAGTACTTC
NA	TRBJ2-1	NA	TRBV4-2	CASSQASYNEQFF	TGTGCCAGCAGCCAAGCCAGCTACAATGAGCAGTTCTTC
many	TRBJ1-1	NA	TRBV5-1	CASSLRQNTEAFF	TGCGCCAGCAGCTTGAGACAGAACACTGAAGCTTTCTTT
few	TRBJ2-5	TRBD1	TRBV3-1	CASSQETGLETQYF	TGTGCCAGCAGCCAGGAGACAGGGCTGGAGACCCAGTACTTC
NA	TRBJ2-5	NA	TRBV20-1	CSVGSQVLRETQYF	TGCAGTGTGGGCAGCCAGGTCCTAAGAGAGACCCAGTACTTC
many	TRBJ2-7	TRBD2	TRBV10-3	CAISKGGTSGSSSYEQYF	TGTGCCATCAGTAAAGGCGGGACTAGCGGGAGTTCCTCCTACGAGCAGTACTTC